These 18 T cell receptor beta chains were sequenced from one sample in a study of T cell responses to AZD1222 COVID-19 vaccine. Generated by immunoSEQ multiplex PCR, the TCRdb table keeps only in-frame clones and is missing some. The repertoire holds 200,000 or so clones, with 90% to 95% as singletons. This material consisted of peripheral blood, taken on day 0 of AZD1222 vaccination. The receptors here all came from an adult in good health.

The CDR3 here is CASSPRTGGEYF. CDR3 sequence (DNA): TGTGCCAGCAGCCCAAGGACCGGAGGGGAGTATTTT. V gene TRBV11-2 combines with J gene TRBJ2-3; D perhaps matches TRBD2 (6 bases). Trimming left V 5 bases short and J 13 bases short, with 16 bases between. From germline, CDR1 is SGHAT and CDR2 FQNNGV. This CDR3 spans 12 amino acids.

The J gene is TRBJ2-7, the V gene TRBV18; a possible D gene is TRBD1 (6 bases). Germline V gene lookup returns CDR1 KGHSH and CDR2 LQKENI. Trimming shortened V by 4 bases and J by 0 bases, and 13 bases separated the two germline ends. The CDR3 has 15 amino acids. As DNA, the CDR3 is TGTGCCAGCTCACGGTCAGGGGACGTCTCCTACGAGCAGTACTTC. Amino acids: CASSRSGDVSYEQYF.

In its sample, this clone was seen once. CDR3 protein: CASSFPPYNEQFF. CDR3 nucleotide sequence: TGTGCCAGCAGTTTCCCACCCTACAATGAGCAGTTCTTC. This chain connects TRBV27 to TRBJ2-1, with D hard to call. The CDR3 has 13 residues. Trimming left V 3 bases short and J 2 bases short, with 5 bases between. CDR1 and CDR2 (germline): MNHEY, SMNVEV (reference sequence).

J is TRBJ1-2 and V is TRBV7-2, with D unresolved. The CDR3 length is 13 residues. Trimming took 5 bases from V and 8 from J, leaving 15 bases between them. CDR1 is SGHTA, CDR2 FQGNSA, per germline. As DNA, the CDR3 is TGTGCCAGCAGCCCGGACCGCATGGGCGGCTACACCTTC. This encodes CASSPDRMGGYTF. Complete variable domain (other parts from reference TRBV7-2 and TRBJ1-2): GAGVSQSPSNKVTEKGKDVELRCDPISGHTALYWYRQSLGQGLEFLIYFQGNSAPDKSGLPSDRFSAERTGGSVSTLTIQRTQQEDSAVYLCASSPDRMGGYTFGSGTRLTVV.

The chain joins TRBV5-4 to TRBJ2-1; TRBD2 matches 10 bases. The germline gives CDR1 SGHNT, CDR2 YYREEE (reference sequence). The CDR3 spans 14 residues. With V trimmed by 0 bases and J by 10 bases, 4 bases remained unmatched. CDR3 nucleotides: TGTGCCAGCAGCTTGGTCCTAGCGGGGGCAGAGCAGTTCTTC. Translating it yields CASSLVLAGAEQFF.

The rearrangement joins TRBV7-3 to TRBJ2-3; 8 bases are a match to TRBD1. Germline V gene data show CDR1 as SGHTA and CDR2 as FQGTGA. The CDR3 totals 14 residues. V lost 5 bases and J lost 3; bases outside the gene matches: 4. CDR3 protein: CASSPDRVTDTQYF. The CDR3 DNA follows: TGTGCCAGCAGCCCGGACAGGGTTACAGATACGCAGTATTTT.

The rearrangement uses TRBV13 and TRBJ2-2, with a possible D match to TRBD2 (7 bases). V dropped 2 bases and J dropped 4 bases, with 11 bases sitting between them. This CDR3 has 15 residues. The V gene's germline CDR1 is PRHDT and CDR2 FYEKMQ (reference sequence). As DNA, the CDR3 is TGTGCCAGCAGCTTACGGGGGGCCGGCACCGGGGAGCTGTTTTTT. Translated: CASSLRGAGTGELFF.

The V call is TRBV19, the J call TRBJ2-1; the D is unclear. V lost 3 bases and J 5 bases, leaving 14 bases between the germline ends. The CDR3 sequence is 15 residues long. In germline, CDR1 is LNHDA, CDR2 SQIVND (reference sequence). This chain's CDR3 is CASSISHPADNEQFF. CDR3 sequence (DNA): TGTGCCAGTAGTATTTCTCATCCAGCAGACAATGAGCAGTTCTTC. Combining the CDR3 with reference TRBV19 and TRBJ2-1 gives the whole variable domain DGGITQSPKYLFRKEGQNVTLSCEQNLNHDAMYWYRQDPGQGLRLIYYSQIVNDFQKGDIAEGYSVSREKKESFPLTVTSAQKNPTAFYLCASSISHPADNEQFFGPGTRLTVL.

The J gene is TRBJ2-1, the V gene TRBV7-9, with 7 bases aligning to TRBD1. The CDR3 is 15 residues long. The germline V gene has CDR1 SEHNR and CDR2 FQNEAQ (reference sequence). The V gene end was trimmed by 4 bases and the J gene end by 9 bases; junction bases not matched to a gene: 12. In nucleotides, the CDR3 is TGTGCCAGCAGCTCCAGGGTTCACAGGGGTGGTGAGCAGTTCTTC. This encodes CASSSRVHRGGEQFF.

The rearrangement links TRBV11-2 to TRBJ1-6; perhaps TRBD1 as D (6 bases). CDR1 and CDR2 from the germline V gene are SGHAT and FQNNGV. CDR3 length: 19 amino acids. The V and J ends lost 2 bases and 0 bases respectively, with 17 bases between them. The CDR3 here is CASSLRRLGASSYNSPLHF. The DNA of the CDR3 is TGTGCCAGCAGCTTAAGGCGATTGGGGGCGAGCTCCTATAATTCACCCCTCCACTTT.

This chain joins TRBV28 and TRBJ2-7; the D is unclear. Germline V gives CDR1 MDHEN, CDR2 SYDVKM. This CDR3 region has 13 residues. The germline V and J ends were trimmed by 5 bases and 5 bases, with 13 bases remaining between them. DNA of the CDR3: TGTGCCAGCAGTCCCCCGCGCCGCCACGAGCAGTACTTC. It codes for CASSPPRRHEQYF.

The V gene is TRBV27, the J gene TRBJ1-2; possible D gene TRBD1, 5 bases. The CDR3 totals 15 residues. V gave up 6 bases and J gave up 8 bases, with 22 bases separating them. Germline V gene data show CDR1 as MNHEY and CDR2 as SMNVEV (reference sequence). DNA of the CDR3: TGTGCCAGCAGAGCAGAAACAGGAGTGCTATTCGGCTACACCTTC. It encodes CASRAETGVLFGYTF.

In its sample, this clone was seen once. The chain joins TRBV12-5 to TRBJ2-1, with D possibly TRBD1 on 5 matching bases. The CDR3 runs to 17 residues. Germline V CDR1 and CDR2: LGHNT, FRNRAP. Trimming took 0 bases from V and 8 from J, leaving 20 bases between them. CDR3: CASGLVSSDSLVDEQFF. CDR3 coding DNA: TGTGCTAGTGGTTTGGTATCCTCCGACAGCCTGGTGGATGAGCAGTTCTTC.

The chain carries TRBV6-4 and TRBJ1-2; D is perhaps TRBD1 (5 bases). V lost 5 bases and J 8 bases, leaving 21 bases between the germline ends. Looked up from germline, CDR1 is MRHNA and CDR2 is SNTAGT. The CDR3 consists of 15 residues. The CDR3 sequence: CASSRLSSPEGGYTF. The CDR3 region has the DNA TGTGCCAGCAGTCGATTAAGCAGCCCCGAGGGGGGCTACACCTTC.

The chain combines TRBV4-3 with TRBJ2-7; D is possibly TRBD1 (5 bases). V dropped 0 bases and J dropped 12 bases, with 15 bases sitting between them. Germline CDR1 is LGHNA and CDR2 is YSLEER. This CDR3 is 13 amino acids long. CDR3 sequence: CASSQDNAGYMYF. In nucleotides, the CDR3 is TGCGCCAGCAGCCAAGATAACGCAGGGTATATGTACTTC.

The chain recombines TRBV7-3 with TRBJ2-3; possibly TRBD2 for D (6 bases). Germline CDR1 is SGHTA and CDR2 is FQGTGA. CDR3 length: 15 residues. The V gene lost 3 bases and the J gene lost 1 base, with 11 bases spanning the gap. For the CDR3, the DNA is TGTGCCAGCAGCTTTGGCGGGGCGGGCACAGATACGCAGTATTTT. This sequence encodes CASSFGGAGTDTQYF.

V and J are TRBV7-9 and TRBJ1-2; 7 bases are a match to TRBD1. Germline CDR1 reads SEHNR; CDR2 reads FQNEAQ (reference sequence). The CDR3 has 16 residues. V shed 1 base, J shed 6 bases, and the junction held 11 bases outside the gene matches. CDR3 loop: CASSLVPGQRKNGYTF. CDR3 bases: TGTGCCAGCAGCTTAGTTCCGGGACAGCGAAAGAATGGCTACACCTTC.

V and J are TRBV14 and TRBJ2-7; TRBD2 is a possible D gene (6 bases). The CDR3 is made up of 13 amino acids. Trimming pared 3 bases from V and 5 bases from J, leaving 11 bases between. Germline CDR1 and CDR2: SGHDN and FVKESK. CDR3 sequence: CASSHWRADEQYF. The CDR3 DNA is TGTGCCAGCAGCCACTGGAGGGCTGACGAGCAGTACTTC.